This entry lists 17 T cell receptor beta chains sequenced from one sample in a study of PD-1 blockade in classical Hodgkin lymphoma. Each of the patients experienced relapse following autologous stem cell transplantation, and their brentuximab vedotin exposure differed. Generated by immunoSEQ multiplex PCR, the TCRdb table keeps only in-frame clones and is missing some. The sample yields about 13,000 clones, 80% to 95% seen once. The source was peripheral blood mononuclear cells (PBMCs), collected at baseline. The receptors were sampled from a human donor with classical Hodgkin lymphoma.

The gene calls are TRBV2 and TRBJ1-1, with D unclear. The germline V and J ends were trimmed by 8 bases and 0 bases, with 10 bases remaining between them. CDR1 and CDR2 (germline): SNHLY, FYNNEI. The CDR3 totals 13 residues. The CDR3 region has the DNA TGTGCCAGCCGGCTCTATGTGAACACTGAAGCTTTCTTT. It yields the protein CASRLYVNTEAFF.

This chain joins TRBV9 and TRBJ2-3; D tentatively reads TRBD1 or TRBD2 (5 bases each). CDR1 and CDR2 from the germline V gene are SGDLS and YYNGEE. V was pared by 4 bases and J by 0 bases, with 9 bases between. This CDR3 spans 14 amino acids. The CDR3 DNA is TGTGCCAGCAGCACACGGGACAGCACAGATACGCAGTATTTT. Residues: CASSTRDSTDTQYF. Drawing the rest from reference TRBV9 and TRBJ2-3, the complete variable domain is DSGVTQTPKHLITATGQRVTLRCSPRSGDLSVYWYQQSLDQGLQFLIQYYNGEERAKGNILERFSAQQFPDLHSELNLSSLELGDSALYFCASSTRDSTDTQYFGPGTRLTVL.

The chain uses TRBV7-2 and TRBJ2-2; 14 nucleotides agree with TRBD2. The CDR3 runs 16 residues. Per the germline V gene, CDR1 is SGHTA and CDR2 is FQGNSA. After removal of 4 bases from V and 5 bases from J, the junction contained 3 bases not matched to a gene. CDR3 nucleotides: TGTGCCAGCAGCTCGGGACTAGCGGGAGTTACCGGGGAGCTGTTTTTT. It codes for CASSSGLAGVTGELFF.

CDR3 loop: CASSPPAQLETEAFF. The CDR3 DNA sequence: TGTGCCAGCTCACCACCGGCCCAGCTGGAGACTGAAGCTTTCTTT. The chain recombines TRBV18 with TRBJ1-1, with D unresolved. The length of the CDR3 is 15 residues. Trimming took off 0 bases at V and 5 bases at J, with 13 bases between the two ends. Germline V gene data show CDR1 as KGHSH and CDR2 as LQKENI.

The chain recombines TRBV6-5 with TRBJ2-4, with TRBD2 matching 9 bases. This CDR3 comprises 16 residues. Germline assignment: CDR1 MNHEY and CDR2 SVGAGI. The V gene end was trimmed by 2 bases and the J gene end by 2 bases; junction bases not matched to a gene: 4. The CDR3 DNA reads as TGTGCCAGCAGTTACGCGGGAGGGGGTCCCAAAAACATTCAGTACTTC. Amino acid sequence: CASSYAGGGPKNIQYF.

This chain links TRBV7-9 with TRBJ2-7; tentatively, D is TRBD1 (5 bases). CDR1 is SEHNR, CDR2 FQNEAQ, per germline (reference sequence). V shed 1 base and J shed 4 bases, with 5 bases lying between them. The CDR3 has 12 amino acids. CDR3 coding DNA: TGTGCCAGCAGCTTAGGACAGTACGAGCAGTACTTC. This encodes CASSLGQYEQYF.

V is TRBV19 and J is TRBJ1-6; no firm D call. Germline lookup yields CDR1 LNHDA and CDR2 SQIVND (reference sequence). This CDR3 has 15 residues. V was shortened by 3 bases and J by 7 bases, with 13 bases between the two germline ends. CDR3 residues: CASSMGSRENSPLHF. CDR3 DNA: TGTGCCAGTAGTATGGGTAGTCGCGAAAATTCACCCCTCCACTTT.

The chain joins TRBV9 to TRBJ2-3; D is undetermined. V lost 4 bases and J 0 bases, leaving 12 bases between the germline ends. Germline V gives CDR1 SGDLS, CDR2 YYNGEE. The CDR3 loop spans 15 amino acids. CDR3 amino acids: CASSLRTVSTDTQYF. CDR3 in DNA: TGTGCCAGCAGCCTAAGGACGGTAAGCACAGATACGCAGTATTTT.

This clone has more than one count but fewer than ten. The chain has TRBV6-1 and TRBJ1-6; D is unresolved. The germline V gene has CDR1 MNHNS and CDR2 SASEGT. This CDR3 has 14 amino acids. Trimming removed 4 bases at V and 4 bases at J, with 8 bases between. Written as DNA, the CDR3 is TGTGCCAGCAGTGCGGGCCCTTATAATTCACCCCTCCACTTT. Translating it yields CASSAGPYNSPLHF.

This chain links TRBV6-5 with TRBJ1-2; weak D call: TRBD1 (5 bases). The CDR3 is 13 residues long. In germline, CDR1 is MNHEY, CDR2 SVGAGI. V lost 5 bases, J lost 3 bases, and 10 bases lay in between. The CDR3 is CASSLGTDYGYTF. The CDR3 nucleotides read TGTGCCAGCAGTCTTGGGACGGACTATGGCTACACCTTC.

V usage is TRBV10-1 and J usage is TRBJ2-2; D may correspond to TRBD1 or TRBD2 (5 bases each). The CDR3 totals 13 residues. Per germline, CDR1 WNHNN and CDR2 SYGVQD (reference sequence). The V end lost 2 bases, the J end lost 5 bases, and 6 bases lay between the germline ends. The CDR3 coding sequence is TGCGCCAGCAGTGAGGGGGGAACCGGGGAGCTGTTTTTT. Amino acid sequence: CASSEGGTGELFF.

The V call is TRBV5-1, the J call TRBJ2-5, with 11 positions matching TRBD2. CDR3 size: 15 residues. Germline V lookup: CDR1 SGHRS, CDR2 YFSETQ. V lost 0 bases and J lost 4; bases outside the gene matches: 2. CDR3 sequence: CASSLDSGGAETQYF. The DNA of the CDR3 is TGCGCCAGCAGCTTGGATAGCGGGGGGGCAGAGACCCAGTACTTC.

The chain is built from TRBV7-9 and TRBJ2-2, with D unresolved. Germline CDR1 is SEHNR and CDR2 is FQNEAQ (reference sequence). The CDR3 covers 15 residues. Trimming removed 3 bases at V and 0 bases at J, with 8 bases between. The CDR3 loop is CASSLLPANTGELFF. In DNA, the CDR3 is TGTGCCAGCAGCTTGCTCCCCGCGAACACCGGGGAGCTGTTTTTT.

The J gene is TRBJ2-5, the V gene TRBV19; no definite D call. Looked up from germline, CDR1 is LNHDA and CDR2 is SQIVND (reference sequence). The CDR3 contains 16 residues. V was shortened by 2 bases and J by 2 bases, with 15 bases between the two germline ends. Written as DNA, the CDR3 is TGTGCCAGTAGTATAATGCCGACCCCGGCGCAAGAGACCCAGTACTTC. This translates into CASSIMPTPAQETQYF.

Written as DNA, the CDR3 is TGTGCCAGCAGCTTAGGGACAGGGTTGCATGAGCAGTTCTTC. Protein product: CASSLGTGLHEQFF. The chain employs TRBV13 and TRBJ2-1; TRBD1 matches at 7 bases. The CDR3 runs to 14 residues. Germline-derived CDR1 and CDR2 are PRHDT and FYEKMQ (reference sequence). The J segment lost 8 bases and the V segment lost 0 bases, leaving 4 bases of the junction unmatched.

V usage is TRBV2 and J usage is TRBJ1-5; no clear D. Per the germline V gene, CDR1 is SNHLY and CDR2 is FYNNEI. The V end lost 8 bases, the J end lost 6 bases, and 14 bases lay between the germline ends. The length of the CDR3 is 13 residues. The CDR3 DNA reads as TGTGCCAGCGCCTCGGGAGGGAGTCAGCCCCAGCATTTT. It specifies CASASGGSQPQHF. The full variable domain, with the rest looked up from reference TRBV2 and TRBJ1-5, is EPEVTQTPSHQVTQMGQEVILRCVPISNHLYFYWYRQILGQKVEFLVSFYNNEISEKSEIFDDQFSVERPDGSNFTLKIRSTKLEDSAMYFCASASGGSQPQHFGDGTRLSIL.

The gene calls are TRBV19 and TRBJ1-5; TRBD1 might be the D (6 bases). The CDR3 length is 13 residues. The germline CDR1 and CDR2 sequences are LNHDA and SQIVND (reference sequence). Trimming removed 4 bases at V and 4 bases at J, with 8 bases between. This CDR3 is CASSRDKNQPQHF. In DNA form, the CDR3 reads TGTGCCAGTAGTAGGGACAAAAATCAGCCCCAGCATTTT.